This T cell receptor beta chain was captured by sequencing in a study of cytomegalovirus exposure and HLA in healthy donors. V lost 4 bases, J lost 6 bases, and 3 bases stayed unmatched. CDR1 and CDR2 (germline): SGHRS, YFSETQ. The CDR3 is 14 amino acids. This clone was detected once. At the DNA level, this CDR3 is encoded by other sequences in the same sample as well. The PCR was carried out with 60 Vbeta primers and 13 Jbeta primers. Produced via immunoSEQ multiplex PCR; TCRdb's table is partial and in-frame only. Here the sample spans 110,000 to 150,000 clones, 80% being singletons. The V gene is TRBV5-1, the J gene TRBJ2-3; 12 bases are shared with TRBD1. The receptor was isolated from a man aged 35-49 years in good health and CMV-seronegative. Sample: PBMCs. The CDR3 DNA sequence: TGCGCCAGCAGCACGGGACAGGGGGCCGATACGCAGTATTTT. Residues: CASSTGQGADTQYF.